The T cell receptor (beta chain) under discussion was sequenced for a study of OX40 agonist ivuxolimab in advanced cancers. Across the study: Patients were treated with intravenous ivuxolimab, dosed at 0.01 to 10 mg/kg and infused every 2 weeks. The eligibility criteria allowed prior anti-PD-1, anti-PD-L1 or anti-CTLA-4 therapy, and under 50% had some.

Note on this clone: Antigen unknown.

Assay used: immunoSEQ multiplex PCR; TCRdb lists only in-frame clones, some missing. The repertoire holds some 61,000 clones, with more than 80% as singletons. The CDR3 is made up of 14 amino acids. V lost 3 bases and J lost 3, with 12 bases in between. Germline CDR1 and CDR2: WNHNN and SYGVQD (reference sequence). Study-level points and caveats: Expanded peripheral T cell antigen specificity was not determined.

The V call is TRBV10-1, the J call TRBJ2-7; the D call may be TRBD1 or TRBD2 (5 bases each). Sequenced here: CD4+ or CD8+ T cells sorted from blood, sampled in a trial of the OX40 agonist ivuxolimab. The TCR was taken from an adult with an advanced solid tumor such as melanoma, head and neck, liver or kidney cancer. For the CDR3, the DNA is TGCGCCAGCAGTGAAGGGACCTCCCGCTACGAGCAGTACTTC. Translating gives CASSEGTSRYEQYF.